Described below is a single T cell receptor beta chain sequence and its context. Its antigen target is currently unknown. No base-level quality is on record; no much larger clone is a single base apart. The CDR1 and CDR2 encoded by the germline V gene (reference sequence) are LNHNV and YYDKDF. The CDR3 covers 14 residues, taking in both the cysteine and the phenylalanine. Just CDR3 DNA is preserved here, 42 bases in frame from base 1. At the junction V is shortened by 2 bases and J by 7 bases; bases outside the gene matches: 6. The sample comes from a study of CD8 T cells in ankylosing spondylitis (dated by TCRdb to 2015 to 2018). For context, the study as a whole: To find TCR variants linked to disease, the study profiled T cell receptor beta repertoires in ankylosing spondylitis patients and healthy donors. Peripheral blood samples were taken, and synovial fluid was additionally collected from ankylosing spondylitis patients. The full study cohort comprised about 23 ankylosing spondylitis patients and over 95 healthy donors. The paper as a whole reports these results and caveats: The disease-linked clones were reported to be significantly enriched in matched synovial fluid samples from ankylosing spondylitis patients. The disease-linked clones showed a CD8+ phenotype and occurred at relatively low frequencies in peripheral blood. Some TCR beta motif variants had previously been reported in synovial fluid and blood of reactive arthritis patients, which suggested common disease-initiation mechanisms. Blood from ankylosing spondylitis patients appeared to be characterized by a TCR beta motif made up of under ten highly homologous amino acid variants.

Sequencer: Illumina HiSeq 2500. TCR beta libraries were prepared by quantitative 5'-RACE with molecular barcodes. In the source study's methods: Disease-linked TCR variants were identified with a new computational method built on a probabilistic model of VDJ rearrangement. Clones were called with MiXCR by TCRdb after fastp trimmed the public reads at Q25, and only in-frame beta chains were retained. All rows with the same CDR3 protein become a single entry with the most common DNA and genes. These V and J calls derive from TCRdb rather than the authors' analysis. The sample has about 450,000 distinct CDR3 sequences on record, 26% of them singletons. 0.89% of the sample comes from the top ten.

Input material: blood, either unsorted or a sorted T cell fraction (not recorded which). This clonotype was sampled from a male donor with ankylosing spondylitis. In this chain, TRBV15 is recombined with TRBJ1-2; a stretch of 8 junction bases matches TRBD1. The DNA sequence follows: TGTGCCACCAGCAGATCATATGACAGGGGTGGCTACACCTTC. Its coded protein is CATSRSYDRGGYTF.